This is a list of T cell receptor beta chains from one sample in a study of T cell responses to AZD1222 COVID-19 vaccine. The method was immunoSEQ multiplex PCR; TCRdb's version includes in-frame clones alone and lacks a portion of them. The data contain 100,000 to 120,000 clones, roughly 90% of them singletons. The specimen comprised peripheral blood, sampled 28 days after the second AZD1222 dose. These receptors all stem from an adult who received the AZD1222 COVID-19 vaccine. The CDR3 runs from the conserved cysteine through the conserved F or W. A D gene is named only where the DNA matches it firmly.

D gene: NA; J gene: TRBJ1-4; V gene: TRBV5-1; CDR3 protein: CASQPEGGSSEKLFF
D gene: TRBD1; J gene: TRBJ1-6; V gene: TRBV27; CDR3 protein: CASSHGTGNSPLHF
D gene: TRBD1; J gene: TRBJ2-7; V gene: TRBV5-1; CDR3 protein: CASSLLGQRYEQYF
D gene: TRBD1; J gene: TRBJ2-1; V gene: TRBV13; CDR3 protein: CASLDRERHNEQFF
D gene: NA; J gene: TRBJ2-5; V gene: TRBV6-1; CDR3 protein: CASSEVRGPVETQYF
D gene: TRBD1; J gene: TRBJ1-1; V gene: TRBV3-1/TRBV3-2; CDR3 protein: CASSQEGQVNTEAFF
D gene: TRBD1; J gene: TRBJ2-3; V gene: TRBV7-6; CDR3 protein: CASSALPGQPRYF
D gene: TRBD2; J gene: TRBJ2-5; V gene: TRBV5-1; CDR3 protein: CASTKIGGGSSQETQYF
D gene: TRBD1; J gene: TRBJ2-2; V gene: TRBV2; CDR3 protein: CASSSPGQGAGTGELFF
D gene: TRBD1; J gene: TRBJ1-4; V gene: TRBV28; CDR3 protein: CASSPTGTGNEKLFF
D gene: NA; J gene: TRBJ2-3; V gene: TRBV20-1; CDR3 protein: CSATSTDTQYF
D gene: NA; J gene: TRBJ2-5; V gene: TRBV2; CDR3 protein: CASSTWETQYF
D gene: NA; J gene: TRBJ2-7; V gene: TRBV28; CDR3 protein: CASSQAGGSNYEQYF